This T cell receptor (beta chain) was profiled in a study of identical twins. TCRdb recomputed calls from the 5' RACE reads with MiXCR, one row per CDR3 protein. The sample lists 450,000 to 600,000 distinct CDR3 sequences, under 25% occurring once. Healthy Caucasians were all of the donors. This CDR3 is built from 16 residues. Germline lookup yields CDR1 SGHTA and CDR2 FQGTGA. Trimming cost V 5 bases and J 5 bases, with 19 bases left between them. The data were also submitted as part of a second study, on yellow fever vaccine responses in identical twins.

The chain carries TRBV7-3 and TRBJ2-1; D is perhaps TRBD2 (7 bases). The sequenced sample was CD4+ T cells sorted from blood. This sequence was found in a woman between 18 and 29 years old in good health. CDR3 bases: TGTGCCAGCAGCCAACTCAAAAGGGGGGGACACAATGAGCAGTTCTTC. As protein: CASSQLKRGGHNEQFF. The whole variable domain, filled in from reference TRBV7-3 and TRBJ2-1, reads GAGVSQTPSNKVTEKGKYVELRCDPISGHTALYWYRQSLGQGPEFLIYFQGTGAADDSGLPNDRFFAVRPEGSVSTLKIQRTERGDSAVYLCASSQLKRGGHNEQFFGPGTRLTVL.